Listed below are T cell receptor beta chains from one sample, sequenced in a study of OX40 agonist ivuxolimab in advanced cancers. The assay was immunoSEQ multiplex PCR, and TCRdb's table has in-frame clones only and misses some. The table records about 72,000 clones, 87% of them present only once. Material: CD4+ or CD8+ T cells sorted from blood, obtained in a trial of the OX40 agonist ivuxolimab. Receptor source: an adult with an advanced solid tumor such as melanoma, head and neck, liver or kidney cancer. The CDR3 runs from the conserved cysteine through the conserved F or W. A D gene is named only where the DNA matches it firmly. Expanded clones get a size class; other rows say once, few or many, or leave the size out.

cdr3_aa: CASSYSWTGGGYEQYF
cdr3_nt: TGTGCCAGCAGTTACTCGTGGACAGGGGGCGGCTACGAGCAGTACTTC
clone_size: -
j_call: TRBJ2-7
d_call: TRBD1
v_call: TRBV6-5

cdr3_aa: CASSSGGVSSYEQYF
cdr3_nt: TGTGCCAGCAGTTCAGGGGGGGTGAGCTCCTACGAGCAGTACTTC
clone_size: -
j_call: TRBJ2-7
d_call: -
v_call: TRBV6-5

cdr3_aa: CASSPQQGSGTGELFF
cdr3_nt: TGTGCCAGCTCACCACAGCAAGGCTCGGGAACCGGGGAGCTGTTTTTT
clone_size: few
j_call: TRBJ2-2
d_call: -
v_call: TRBV18

cdr3_aa: CASSPTSGSAYEQYF
cdr3_nt: TGTGCCAGCAGCCCAACTAGCGGGAGCGCCTACGAGCAGTACTTC
clone_size: -
j_call: TRBJ2-7
d_call: TRBD2
v_call: TRBV6-5

cdr3_aa: CASGYIADTQYF
cdr3_nt: TGCGCCAGCGGGTACATTGCAGATACGCAGTATTTT
clone_size: -
j_call: TRBJ2-3
d_call: -
v_call: TRBV4-1

cdr3_aa: CSVEVSGVLSTDTQYF
cdr3_nt: TGCAGCGTTGAAGTCTCCGGGGTCCTAAGCACAGATACGCAGTATTTT
clone_size: -
j_call: TRBJ2-3
d_call: -
v_call: TRBV29-1

cdr3_aa: CASSPQGGFRTGELFF
cdr3_nt: TGTGCCAGCTCACCCCAGGGGGGGTTCCGCACCGGGGAGCTGTTTTTT
clone_size: -
j_call: TRBJ2-2
d_call: -
v_call: TRBV18

cdr3_aa: CATSRDASRGAEAFF
cdr3_nt: TGTGCCACCAGCAGAGATGCTTCCAGGGGAGCTGAAGCTTTCTTT
clone_size: -
j_call: TRBJ1-1
d_call: -
v_call: TRBV15

cdr3_aa: CASSPGRGLDTQYF
cdr3_nt: TGTGCCAGCTCACCGGGACGGGGGCTGGATACGCAGTATTTT
clone_size: -
j_call: TRBJ2-3
d_call: -
v_call: TRBV18

cdr3_aa: CASSPLSGNQPQHF
cdr3_nt: TGTGCCAGCAGTCCTCTCTCGGGCAATCAGCCCCAGCATTTT
clone_size: -
j_call: TRBJ1-5
d_call: -
v_call: TRBV27

cdr3_aa: CASSQDSPGTSGTDTQYF
cdr3_nt: TGTGCCAGCAGCCAAGATTCCCCCGGGACTAGCGGAACAGATACGCAGTATTTT
clone_size: few
j_call: TRBJ2-3
d_call: TRBD2
v_call: TRBV4-2

cdr3_aa: CASRLGGGNTGELFF
cdr3_nt: TGTGCCAGCAGATTAGGCGGGGGGAACACCGGGGAGCTGTTTTTT
clone_size: once
j_call: TRBJ2-2
d_call: TRBD2
v_call: TRBV11-3

cdr3_aa: CAISERQVSRLGTDTQYF
cdr3_nt: TGTGCCATCAGTGAGCGGCAGGTCTCGCGTTTAGGCACAGATACGCAGTATTTT
clone_size: -
j_call: TRBJ2-3
d_call: -
v_call: TRBV10-3

cdr3_aa: CASSSRDIKGPQHF
cdr3_nt: TGTGCCAGCAGCTCCCGGGATATCAAAGGACCCCAGCATTTT
clone_size: -
j_call: TRBJ1-5
d_call: -
v_call: TRBV7-8

cdr3_aa: CASSPAGTGKYEQYF
cdr3_nt: TGTGCCAGCAGTCCGGCGGGGACAGGGAAGTACGAGCAGTACTTC
clone_size: -
j_call: TRBJ2-7
d_call: TRBD1
v_call: TRBV6-1

cdr3_aa: CASSEGRAGGQPQHF
cdr3_nt: TGTGCCAGCAGTGAAGGTAGGGCAGGGGGACAGCCCCAGCATTTT
clone_size: -
j_call: TRBJ1-5
d_call: TRBD1
v_call: TRBV6-1

cdr3_aa: CASSHASGRGGNQPQHF
cdr3_nt: TGCGCCAGCAGCCACGCGTCAGGCCGGGGGGGCAATCAGCCCCAGCATTTT
clone_size: -
j_call: TRBJ1-5
d_call: -
v_call: TRBV4-1

cdr3_aa: CASSEDTAYWEANVLTF
cdr3_nt: TGTGCCAGCAGTGAAGACACAGCCTATTGGGAGGCCAACGTCCTGACTTTC
clone_size: -
j_call: TRBJ2-6
d_call: -
v_call: TRBV6-1

cdr3_aa: CASSLMAGSGANVLTF
cdr3_nt: TGTGCCAGCAGCTTAATGGCGGGATCTGGGGCCAACGTCCTGACTTTC
clone_size: -
j_call: TRBJ2-6
d_call: -
v_call: TRBV7-3

cdr3_aa: CASRPDGNTGELFF
cdr3_nt: TGCGCCAGCAGACCGGACGGGAACACCGGGGAGCTGTTTTTT
clone_size: -
j_call: TRBJ2-2
d_call: -
v_call: TRBV5-1

cdr3_aa: CASSLDPGQGRDYGYTF
cdr3_nt: TGCGCCAGCAGCTTGGACCCGGGACAGGGAAGGGACTATGGCTACACCTTC
clone_size: once
j_call: TRBJ1-2
d_call: TRBD1
v_call: TRBV5-1

cdr3_aa: CASSPSGRLETQYF
cdr3_nt: TGTGCCAGCTCACCTAGCGGGAGGTTGGAGACCCAGTACTTC
clone_size: -
j_call: TRBJ2-5
d_call: TRBD2
v_call: TRBV18

cdr3_aa: CASSIEGSGNTIYF
cdr3_nt: TGTGCCAGTAGTATAGAGGGATCTGGAAACACCATATATTTT
clone_size: -
j_call: TRBJ1-3
d_call: -
v_call: TRBV19

cdr3_aa: CASSPGAGGYGYTF
cdr3_nt: TGTGCCAGCTCACCAGGGGCGGGAGGCTATGGCTACACCTTC
clone_size: -
j_call: TRBJ1-2
d_call: -
v_call: TRBV18

cdr3_aa: CASSRRGNQPQHF
cdr3_nt: TGTGCCAGCAGTAGGAGGGGAAATCAGCCCCAGCATTTT
clone_size: -
j_call: TRBJ1-5
d_call: -
v_call: TRBV28

cdr3_aa: CASNPAYSNQPQHF
cdr3_nt: TGTGCCAGCAATCCTGCCTATAGCAATCAGCCCCAGCATTTT
clone_size: -
j_call: TRBJ1-5
d_call: -
v_call: TRBV6-1